These T cell receptor beta chains were read from a single sample in a study of blood T cells in healthy people across ages. Using its own MiXCR run on the 5' RACE reads, TCRdb lists one record per CDR3 protein. The sample lists more than 650,000 distinct CDR3 sequences, 20% to 25% occurring once. The sample consisted of blood. The receptor set was obtained from a man aged 70 or older in good health. Both conserved end residues are part of each CDR3. The D gene is left open where the match is weak. Part of the rows lack a size; the others show once, few, many or a class for expanded clones.

>.|TRBJ2-4|TRBV25-1|.
TGTGGCAGCAGTGACCTAGCCAAAAACATTCAGTACTTC
CGSSDLAKNIQYF
>.|TRBJ1-6|TRBV25-1|many
TGTGCCAGCAGTGCAGGGAACAACAATTCACCCCTCCACTTT
CASSAGNNNSPLHF
>.|TRBJ2-3|TRBV12-3/TRBV12-4|.
TGTGCCAGCAGTCAGGACCGGGCGGCCCATACGCAGTATTTT
CASSQDRAAHTQYF
>.|TRBJ2-5|TRBV29-1|.
TGCAGCGTTGATAGCGTCCAAGAGACCCAGTACTTC
CSVDSVQETQYF
>TRBD2|TRBJ2-1|TRBV20-1|few
TGCAGTGCCGAAACTAGCGGCTACAATGAGCAGTTCTTC
CSAETSGYNEQFF
>.|TRBJ1-2|TRBV5-1|few
TGCGCCAGCAGCTTGGACAGGGTCCCCTATGGCTACACCTTC
CASSLDRVPYGYTF
>TRBD2|TRBJ2-5|TRBV18|few
TGTGCCAGCTCACGACAGACTAGCGGGGGAGAGACCCAGTACTTC
CASSRQTSGGETQYF
>.|TRBJ2-7|TRBV7-8|.
TGTGCCAGCAGCTGGACACGCTCCTACGAGCAGTACTTC
CASSWTRSYEQYF
>.|TRBJ2-2|TRBV19|few
TGTGCCAGTAGTTCGGGAATGAATTCCGGGGAGCTGTTTTTT
CASSSGMNSGELFF
>.|TRBJ1-1|TRBV28|.
TGTGCCAGCAGTTTAATTCTAGGGGGCACTGAAGCTTTCTTT
CASSLILGGTEAFF
>TRBD2|TRBJ2-1|TRBV7-8|many
TGTGCCAGCAGGAGGACTAGCGGAAGGGATGAGCAGTTCTTC
CASRRTSGRDEQFF
>TRBD2|TRBJ2-3|TRBV20-1|few
TGCAGTGCCCAGGGAGGGTTTCCAGATACGCAGTATTTT
CSAQGGFPDTQYF
>TRBD1|TRBJ2-3|TRBV29-1|.
TGCAGCGTTGCATCCAGGGGGCAGGCAGATACGCAGTATTTT
CSVASRGQADTQYF
>TRBD1|TRBJ2-1|TRBV29-1|few
TGCAGCGTCGATCAAGCACAGGGGGACTCCTACAATGAGCAGTTCTTC
CSVDQAQGDSYNEQFF
>TRBD1|TRBJ2-7|TRBV7-8|.
TGTGCCAGCAGCTTCCGGGACAGGGTCTACGAGCAGTACTTC
CASSFRDRVYEQYF
>.|TRBJ2-1|TRBV5-6|.
TGTGCCAGCAGCTTCGAGACTAGTGTGATCAATGAGCAGTTCTTC
CASSFETSVINEQFF
>.|TRBJ2-5|TRBV18|few
TGTGCCAGCTCCACGGACGGGGCGAGAGAGACCCAGTACTTC
CASSTDGARETQYF
>TRBD2|TRBJ2-3|TRBV6-5|.
TGTGCCAGCAGCACTGGCCCTCCGACTAGCGGGGGAGATACGCAGTATTTT
CASSTGPPTSGGDTQYF
>.|TRBJ2-5|TRBV6-5|.
TGTGCCAGCAGTTACCGGGAAGCCCAAGAGACCCAGTACTTC
CASSYREAQETQYF
>.|TRBJ2-3|TRBV5-8|.
TGTGCCAGCAGCTTGGACGCAGACACAGATACGCAGTATTTT
CASSLDADTDTQYF
>.|TRBJ1-4|TRBV28|once
TGTGCCAGCAGTTTACAGGGGACGGCTAATGAAAAACTGTTTTTT
CASSLQGTANEKLFF
>TRBD1|TRBJ1-2|TRBV7-9|.
TGTGCCAGCAGCGTGGGGGACAGGGGAATTGGTGGCTACACCTTC
CASSVGDRGIGGYTF
>.|TRBJ2-1|TRBV20-1|few
TGCAGTGCTGGCCCCCCGGGTTTTAGTTCTGAGTTCTTC
CSAGPPGFSSEFF
>.|TRBJ2-5|TRBV29-1|.
TGCAGCGTTTGGGACCCGGGAGAGACCCAGTACTTC
CSVWDPGETQYF
>TRBD2|TRBJ2-5|TRBV5-1|.
TGCGCCAGCAGCAGAGCCGGGACTAGTCAAGAGACCCAGTACTTC
CASSRAGTSQETQYF
>.|TRBJ1-2|TRBV6-2/TRBV6-3|few
TGTGCCAGCAGTTACGCCCAGGGGAGGGTGAACTATGGCTACACCTTC
CASSYAQGRVNYGYTF
>.|TRBJ2-3|TRBV29-1|.
TGCAGCGTTGGCCTGGCAGGGCGGGCAGATACGCAGTATTTT
CSVGLAGRADTQYF
>.|TRBJ1-1|TRBV7-9|.
TGTGCCATCACAGCTTGGGAGACACCGAACACTGAAGCTTTCTTT
CAITAWETPNTEAFF
>.|TRBJ2-2|TRBV9|few
TGTGCCAGCAGCGCGAACAGGGCCACGAACACCGGGGAGCTGTTTTTT
CASSANRATNTGELFF
>.|TRBJ1-2|TRBV5-1|.
TGCGCCAGCAGCCCCGGGACAAATCGTAACTATGGCTACACCTTC
CASSPGTNRNYGYTF
>.|TRBJ2-3|TRBV24-1|.
TGTGCCACCAGTGATTTGGAGGGATATCAAGAGACCCAGTACTTT
CATSDLEGYQETQYF
>TRBD1|TRBJ2-5|TRBV5-1|few
TGCGCCAGCAGCCGGGGACAGGGGTTCTCAGAGACCCAGTACTTC
CASSRGQGFSETQYF
>TRBD2|TRBJ2-1|TRBV12-3/TRBV12-4|many
TGTGCCAGCACCACTAGCGGAACTAACAATGAGCAGTTCTTC
CASTTSGTNNEQFF
>.|TRBJ2-1|TRBV20-1|few
TGCAGTTCCAGGGGGGGGTCCTACAATGAGCAGTTCTTC
CSSRGGSYNEQFF
>.|TRBJ2-7|TRBV7-9|.
TGTGCCAGCAGCTCCCAGGGCGGCGAGCAGTACTTC
CASSSQGGEQYF
>.|TRBJ1-4|TRBV3-1|.
TGTGCCAGCAGCCACCAGGGAACTAATGAAAAACTGTTTTTT
CASSHQGTNEKLFF
>TRBD1|TRBJ1-5|TRBV28|.
TGTGCCAGCAGTTCAGGACAGGGGAACACTCAGCCCCAGCATTTT
CASSSGQGNTQPQHF
>.|TRBJ2-1|TRBV27|many
TGTGCCAGCAGTGCCAACAATGAGCAGTTCTTC
CASSANNEQFF
>.|TRBJ2-1|TRBV7-8|few
TGTGCCAGCAGCTTATGGGACCTGATTTTGGATGAGCAGTTCTTC
CASSLWDLILDEQFF
>.|TRBJ2-7|TRBV7-8|.
TGTGCCAGCAGCCTATGGACGATCGGTTATAACGCCGAGCAGTACTTC
CASSLWTIGYNAEQYF
>.|TRBJ1-5|TRBV12-3/TRBV12-4|few
TGTGCCAGCAGTTTATTCCCCGGTCAGCCCCAGCATTTT
CASSLFPGQPQHF